The 19 T cell receptor beta chains below all came from one sample that was sequenced in a study of T cells in Graves' hyperthyroidism and ophthalmopathy. Template material for amplifying TCR beta CDR3 regions consisted of RNA transcripts. An initial round of RT-PCR targeting the TCR CDR3 relied on the HTBI primer set. TCRdb reprocessed the multiplex PCR reads with MiXCR, giving one entry per CDR3 protein. The sample shows fewer than 750,000 distinct CDR3 sequences, around 46% of them seen only once. Sequencing was done on a sample of peripheral blood or thyroid tissue (not recorded which). Source of these receptors: a woman aged 18 to 35 with Graves' hyperthyroidism.

Concerning this clonotype: At one end the junction does not follow the germline gene, possibly because of a read error. V is TRBV2 and J is TRBJ1-4, with no clear D. This CDR3 is built from 12 residues. Germline V gene data show CDR1 as SNHLY and CDR2 as FYNNEI. The CDR3 spells CGVVAAGDKLFF. The CDR3 nucleotides are TGCGGGGTGGTAGCAGCGGGAGATAAACTGTTTTTT.

This clonotype was seen many times. CDR3 sequence (DNA): TGCGCCAGCAGCTTGGACAGGGGGTTTAACGAGCAGTACTTC. Its translation is CASSLDRGFNEQYF. This sequence joins TRBV5-1 and TRBJ2-7, with 8 bases aligning to TRBD1. Germline V lookup: CDR1 SGHRS, CDR2 YFSETQ. CDR3 length equals 14 residues. J gave up 5 bases and V 0 bases, and 4 bases lay outside the gene matches. Supplemented by reference TRBV5-1 and TRBJ2-7, the full variable domain reads KAGVTQTPRYLIKTRGQQVTLSCSPISGHRSVSWYQQTPGQGLQFLFEYFSETQRNKGNFPGRFSGRQFSNSRSEMNVSTLELGDSALYLCASSLDRGFNEQYFGPGTRLTVT.

This chain connects TRBV6-2 or TRBV6-3 to TRBJ1-6; D gene unclear. Between the trimmed V and J ends, which lost 6 bases and 7 bases, there was a span of 13 bases. CDR3 length: 14 amino acids. Germline CDR1 reads MNHEY; CDR2 reads SVGEGT. The CDR3 DNA reads TGTGCCAGCAGGCGCTTTGAAAGAAATTCACCCCTCCACTTT. It yields the protein CASRRFERNSPLHF.

This clonotype has only a few counts. The genes are TRBV3-1 and TRBJ2-5; D ambiguous. Germline CDR1 LGHDT, CDR2 YNNKEL (reference sequence). V lost 2 bases, J lost 3 bases, and 13 bases lay in between. The CDR3 is made up of 15 amino acids. In DNA form, the CDR3 reads TGTGCCAGCAGCCAAAAGCGTAAACCCGAAGAGACCCAGTACTTC. It is translated as CASSQKRKPEETQYF.

This clonotype has at least ten counts. A read error may produce the germline difference seen at one junction end. This sequence joins TRBV6-5 and TRBJ1-2; unclear D gene. CDR3 size: 13 residues. Germline CDR1 MNHEY, CDR2 SVGAGI. DNA of the CDR3: TGTGCCAACAGTTACTCCTCAACTTATGGCTACACCTTC. This codes for CANSYSSTYGYTF.

A note on this clonotype: At one end, the junction sequence differs from germline, possibly due to a read error. CDR3 residues: CASSPTGGW. The CDR3 DNA reads as TGCGCCAGCAGCCCTACCGGGGGGTGG. This rearrangement joins TRBV5-1 to TRBJ2-7; 7 nucleotides align to TRBD2. CDR1 is SGHRS, CDR2 YFSETQ, per germline. The CDR3 sequence is 9 residues long.

This clonotype occurred many times. V is TRBV7-9 and J is TRBJ2-7; D is possibly TRBD1 (5 bases). The germline V gene has CDR1 SEHNR and CDR2 FQNEAQ (reference sequence). There are 12 residues in the CDR3. The V gene lost 1 base and the J gene lost 7 bases, with 8 bases spanning the gap. CDR3 sequence reads: CASSLGQSEQYF. The CDR3 DNA sequence: TGTGCCAGCAGCTTAGGACAGTCGGAGCAGTACTTC. Full variable domain (outside the CDR3, taken from reference TRBV7-9 and TRBJ2-7): DTGVSQNPRHKITKRGQNVTFRCDPISEHNRLYWYRQTLGQGPEFLTYFQNEAQLEKSRLLSDRFSAERPKGSFSTLEIQRTEQGDSAMYLCASSLGQSEQYFGPGTRLTVT.

The genes are TRBV5-1 and TRBJ2-2; 11 bases are a match to TRBD2. The junction had 12 bases not matched to a gene; V was cut back by 4 bases and J by 1 base. CDR3 length: 19 residues. Germline lookup yields CDR1 SGHRS and CDR2 YFSETQ. The CDR3 sequence: CASSQEVRTSGGNTGELFF. The CDR3 coding sequence is TGCGCCAGCAGCCAAGAAGTGCGAACTAGCGGGGGGAACACCGGGGAGCTGTTTTTT.

As concerns this clonotype: Relative to the germline gene, one junction end is altered; a read error may explain this. V usage is TRBV7-2 and J usage is TRBJ1-1; D not resolved. Germline V gene sequence: CDR1 SGHTA, CDR2 FQGNSA. This CDR3 comprises 13 residues. The CDR3 DNA is TGTGCCAGCAGCCCACGTAAGAACGCTGAAGCTTTCTTT. Its protein product is CASSPRKNAEAFF.

This clonotype turned up a few times. The CDR3: CASSVEWLAGETQYF. As DNA, the CDR3 is TGTGCCAGCAGCGTGGAGTGGCTAGCGGGAGAGACCCAGTACTTC. This sequence joins TRBV9 and TRBJ2-5; 8 positions agree with TRBD2. The CDR3 totals 15 residues. Germline loops: CDR1 SGDLS, CDR2 YYNGEE. Trimming at V came to 2 bases and at J to 4 bases, leaving 7 bases not matched to a gene.

The V and J genes are TRBV29-1 and TRBJ2-6, with D tentatively TRBD2 (5 bases). Trimming shortened V by 0 bases and J by 0 bases, and 15 bases separated the two germline ends. Germline V gives CDR1 SQVTM, CDR2 ANQGSEA. The CDR3 runs 18 residues. As DNA, the CDR3 is TGCAGCGTTGAAGAGCTACTAGGACGGAGCTCTGGGGCCAACGTCCTGACTTTC. Protein: CSVEELLGRSSGANVLTF.

This clonotype was found a few times. The rearrangement joins TRBV4-2 to TRBJ2-2; 14 nucleotides match TRBD2. With 4 bases clipped from V and 0 bases from J, the junction kept 7 bases outside the gene matches. Per germline, CDR1 LGHNA and CDR2 YNFKEQ. The CDR3 sequence is 19 residues long. CDR3 protein: CASSPTSGRAFSNTGELFF. CDR3 nucleotide sequence: TGTGCCAGCAGCCCGACTAGCGGGAGGGCCTTCTCGAACACCGGGGAGCTGTTTTTT.

The chain couples TRBV20-1 to TRBJ2-7; 8 positions agree with TRBD2. J lost 2 bases, V lost 5 bases, and 5 bases had no gene match. CDR3 length: 13 amino acids. CDR1 and CDR2 (germline): DFQATT, SNEGSKA (reference sequence). DNA of the CDR3: TGCAGTGCTGCCCGGGAGGGGACCTACGAGCAGTACTTC. It yields the protein CSAAREGTYEQYF.

The chain joins TRBV15 to TRBJ1-2, with D tentatively TRBD1 (5 bases). This CDR3 has 13 amino acids. Germline V gene data show CDR1 as LNHNV and CDR2 as YYDKDF (reference sequence). Trimming cost V 5 bases and J 7 bases, with 14 bases left between them. The CDR3 DNA reads TGTGCCACCAGCGGGAGGGTAGGGGCTGGCTACACCTTC. Translating gives CATSGRVGAGYTF.

This clonotype appeared a few times. The V and J genes are TRBV30 and TRBJ1-1; 8 bases agree with TRBD1. Trimming removed 4 bases from V and 4 bases from J; junction bases left unmatched: 8. Germline V gene lookup returns CDR1 GTSNPN and CDR2 SVGIG (reference sequence). The CDR3 has 14 amino acids. The CDR3: CAWNSGQGGTEAFF. The DNA of the CDR3 is TGTGCCTGGAACTCTGGACAGGGCGGCACTGAAGCTTTCTTT.

The CDR3 sequence is CAITGERQTEAFF. DNA for the CDR3: TGTGCCATCACTGGGGAGAGGCAAACTGAAGCTTTCTTT. The rearrangement joins TRBV10-3 to TRBJ1-1; D ambiguous. Looked up from germline, CDR1 is ENHRY and CDR2 is SYGVKD. V shed 7 bases and J shed 5 bases, with 14 bases lying between them. The CDR3 spans 13 residues.

On this clonotype: The CDR3 ends on some other residue instead of the conserved phenylalanine or tryptophan, so this is likely a read error. The DNA is left out, because the CDR3 cannot be placed on it with certainty; the CDR3 is given as TCRdb lists it. V gene TRBV20-1 combines with J gene TRBJ2-1. The CDR3 is 11 amino acids in total, end residues counted. The germline V gene encodes CDR1 DFQATT and CDR2 SNEGSKA (reference sequence). CDR3 region: CSAIAFNEQTL.

This chain connects TRBV24-1 to TRBJ2-5; no definite D call. The CDR3 totals 14 residues. Germline V lookup: CDR1 KGHDR, CDR2 SFDVKD. Trimming removed 7 bases at V and 2 bases at J, with 13 bases between. The CDR3 region has the DNA TGTGCCACCAGCAGCTTGGGTCTGCAAGAGACCCAGTACTTC. Encoded protein: CATSSLGLQETQYF.

The chain is built from TRBV5-4 and TRBJ1-2; D not certain. This CDR3 is 17 amino acids long. V lost 2 bases, J lost 3 bases, and 20 bases lay in between. CDR1 is SGHNT and CDR2 is YYREEE in the germline V gene (reference sequence). The chain's CDR3 is CASSFDSHYEQYYGYTF. Here the CDR3 DNA reads TGTGCCAGCAGCTTCGATTCGCACTACGAGCAGTACTATGGCTACACCTTC.